A selection of T cell receptor beta chains follows, all from one sample in a study of blood T cell repertoires in COVID-19. Assay used: immunoSEQ multiplex PCR; TCRdb lists only in-frame clones, some missing. The repertoire consists of more than 200,000 clones, with about 88% occurring once and the leading ten covering about 1.5%. Sequenced material: PBMCs or T cells enriched from blood (not recorded which). These receptors were obtained from a woman between 50 and 59 years old who had recovered from COVID-19. The CDR3 runs from the conserved cysteine through the conserved F or W. D genes are given only for firm matches. For some rows the clone size is stated as once, few or many, or as a class when expanded; others skip it.

abundance	v_gene	j_gene	d_gene	CDR3aa	CDR3nt
once	TRBV28	TRBJ1-2	TRBD1	CASRGTGGGYGYTF	TGTGCCAGCAGGGGGACAGGGGGCGGCTATGGCTACACCTTC
once	TRBV5-6	TRBJ1-2	.	CASSWAGLVAVDTF	TGTGCCAGCAGCTGGGCGGGACTGGTTGCTGTGGACACCTTC
.	TRBV6-9	TRBJ1-1	.	CASSFSTEAFF	TGTGCCAGCAGTTTCTCCACTGAAGCTTTCTTT
.	TRBV20-1	TRBJ2-7	.	CSASGASYEQYF	TGCAGTGCTAGTGGAGCGAGTTACGAGCAGTACTTC
.	TRBV7-9	TRBJ2-7	TRBD2	CASSLMTSGSKDSYEQYF	TGTGCCAGCAGCCTTATGACTAGCGGGAGCAAGGACTCCTACGAGCAGTACTTC
.	TRBV19	TRBJ1-3	TRBD1	CASSIVLSDRGLSGNTIYF	TGTGCCAGTAGTATCGTATTATCGGACAGGGGACTCTCTGGAAACACCATATATTTT
.	TRBV28	TRBJ2-6	.	CASTLSGANVLTF	TGTGCCAGCACCCTCTCTGGGGCCAACGTCCTGACTTTC
.	TRBV4-2	TRBJ2-2	TRBD2	CASSRGLAGESGELFF	TGTGCCAGCAGCCGGGGACTAGCGGGAGAATCCGGGGAGCTGTTTTTT
.	TRBV15	TRBJ1-2	.	CATSRDSGLAYGYTF	TGTGCCACCAGCAGAGATTCAGGGTTAGCCTATGGCTACACCTTC
.	TRBV19	TRBJ2-1	.	CASSPWGLTNEQFF	TGTGCCAGTAGTCCATGGGGCCTAACCAATGAGCAGTTCTTC
.	TRBV28	TRBJ1-2	.	CASSLNAPQGLTF	TGTGCCAGCAGTTTAAACGCTCCTCAGGGGTTGACCTTC
.	TRBV28	TRBJ1-2	.	CASFPRTLRGTLRYGYTF	TGTGCCAGCTTTCCCCGAACATTGCGGGGTACGTTACGGTATGGCTACACCTTC
.	TRBV5-6	TRBJ1-1	.	CASSLDRMNTEAFF	TGTGCCAGCAGCTTGGACAGAATGAACACTGAAGCTTTCTTT
.	TRBV3-1/TRBV3-2	TRBJ1-6	.	CASSPSSYNSPLHF	TGTGCCAGCAGCCCTTCGTCCTATAATTCACCCCTCCACTTT
.	TRBV9	TRBJ1-6	.	CASSVGSSYNSPLHF	TGTGCCAGCAGCGTAGGGAGCTCCTATAATTCACCCCTCCACTTT